Following are 15 T cell receptor beta chains from one sample sequenced in a study of blood T cell repertoires in COVID-19. Here immunoSEQ multiplex PCR was the method, and the copy in TCRdb shows in-frame clones only, minus some. Of tens of thousands of clones listed, approximately 79% are singletons. Sample: peripheral blood. Every receptor here comes from a woman aged 80 or over with acute or convalescent COVID-19.

The CDR3 reads CASSRNSGNTEAFF. Here the CDR3 DNA reads TGTGCCAGCAGCCGCAACTCAGGGAACACTGAAGCTTTCTTT. The rearrangement joins TRBV7-2 to TRBJ1-1; D gene uncertain. V dropped 5 bases and J dropped 1 base, with 11 bases sitting between them. CDR3 length: 14 residues. In germline, CDR1 is SGHTA, CDR2 FQGNSA.

In this sample, this clone turned up once. The rearrangement uses TRBV30 and TRBJ2-1, with 10 nucleotides matching TRBD1. V trimming: 0 bases; J trimming: 4 bases; junction bases outside the gene matches: 6. CDR1 is GTSNPN, CDR2 SVGIG, per germline (reference sequence). The CDR3 runs 16 residues. CDR3 sequence reads: CAWSVQGDRGYNEQFF. The CDR3 DNA is TGTGCCTGGAGTGTGCAAGGGGACAGGGGTTACAATGAGCAGTTCTTC.

This rearrangement joins TRBV19 to TRBJ1-1; 7 bases agree with TRBD1. The CDR3 sequence is 13 residues long. Germline lookup yields CDR1 LNHDA and CDR2 SQIVND (reference sequence). Trimming at V came to 8 bases and at J to 3 bases, leaving 6 bases not matched to a gene. The CDR3 sequence: CASSNTGDTEAFF. Here the CDR3 DNA reads TGTGCCAGTTCGAACACAGGGGACACTGAAGCTTTCTTT.

The J gene is TRBJ2-1, the V gene TRBV5-4; weak D call: TRBD2 (6 bases). V shed 3 bases and J shed 6 bases, with 13 bases lying between them. From germline, CDR1 is SGHNT and CDR2 YYREEE (reference sequence). CDR3 size: 14 residues. The CDR3 bases are TGTGCCAGCAGCTCTCAGACTAGACTCAATGAGCAGTTCTTC. Protein product: CASSSQTRLNEQFF.

J is TRBJ1-1 and V is TRBV18; 7 positions agree with TRBD1. J lost 8 bases, V lost 6 bases, and 9 bases had no gene match. This CDR3 has 13 amino acids. Germline CDR1 reads KGHSH; CDR2 reads LQKENI. The CDR3 nucleotides read TGTGCCAGCTCCCGAGGGGGCGGTCGGGAAGCTTTCTTT. It encodes CASSRGGGREAFF. The complete variable domain, with remaining parts taken from reference TRBV18 and TRBJ1-1, reads NAGVMQNPRHLVRRRGQEARLRCSPMKGHSHVYWYRQLPEEGLKFMVYLQKENIIDESGMPKERFSAEFPKEGPSILRIQQVVRGDSAAYFCASSRGGGREAFFGQGTRLTVV.

Written as DNA, the CDR3 is TGTGCCATCACGGCAGGGGGCGCTGAAAATGGCTACACCTTC. It yields the protein CAITAGGAENGYTF. This chain joins TRBV10-3 and TRBJ1-2; TRBD1 aligns across 8 bases. This CDR3 is 14 amino acids long. Trimming took 7 bases from V and 6 from J; bases not matched to a gene: 10. Germline CDR1 ENHRY, CDR2 SYGVKD.

J is TRBJ1-4 and V is TRBV19; D not resolved. CDR1 LNHDA and CDR2 SQIVND come from the germline V gene (reference sequence). V shed 4 bases and J shed 0 bases, with 12 bases lying between them. CDR3 length: 16 amino acids. The CDR3 reads CASSTRLFATNEKLFF. The CDR3 coding sequence is TGTGCCAGTAGTACCCGCCTATTCGCAACTAATGAAAAACTGTTTTTT. The full variable domain, rest sourced from reference TRBV19 and TRBJ1-4, is DGGITQSPKYLFRKEGQNVTLSCEQNLNHDAMYWYRQDPGQGLRLIYYSQIVNDFQKGDIAEGYSVSREKKESFPLTVTSAQKNPTAFYLCASSTRLFATNEKLFFGSGTQLSVL.

The chain combines TRBV5-6 with TRBJ2-3; TRBD2 might be the D (5 bases). Germline loops: CDR1 SGHDT, CDR2 YYEEEE. This CDR3 has 15 residues. V lost 0 bases and J lost 3, with 11 bases in between. This chain's CDR3 is CASSLDKSGTDTQYF. In DNA form, the CDR3 reads TGTGCCAGCAGCTTGGACAAATCGGGGACAGATACGCAGTATTTT.

This chain connects TRBV5-1 to TRBJ2-7; 7 bases fit TRBD1. Trimming took 0 bases from V and 5 from J; bases not matched to a gene: 11. CDR1 is SGHRS, CDR2 YFSETQ, per germline. CDR3 length: 16 residues. In DNA, the CDR3 is TGCGCCAGCAGCTTGGAGTCTTCGAGACAGGGCCACGAGCAGTACTTC. This translates into CASSLESSRQGHEQYF.

This clone is a singleton in its sample. The genes are TRBV5-1 and TRBJ2-3, with D possibly TRBD2 on 5 matching bases. The CDR3 covers 15 residues. CDR1 and CDR2 (germline): SGHRS, YFSETQ. Trimming pared 5 bases from V and 4 bases from J, leaving 17 bases between. In nucleotides, the CDR3 is TGCGCCAGCAGTCTGCTGGAAGGCGGGTCAGATACGCAGTATTTT. It codes for CASSLLEGGSDTQYF.

The rearrangement links TRBV6-7 to TRBJ1-3; the match to TRBD1 covers 10 bases. TRBV6-7 belongs to the ORF category, with a function that is uncertain. The CDR3 loop spans 19 amino acids. Trimming cost V 0 bases and J 2 bases; bases outside gene matches: 10. CDR3: CASSYSGTGVLIAGNTIYF. CDR3 DNA: TGTGCCAGCAGTTACTCCGGGACAGGGGTCCTAATCGCTGGAAACACCATATATTTT.

V usage is TRBV15 and J usage is TRBJ1-4, with D perhaps matching TRBD1 (6 bases). The ends were cut back, 5 bases at V and 8 bases at J, with 18 bases in the middle. The CDR3 is 15 residues long. Per germline, CDR1 LNHNV and CDR2 YYDKDF (reference sequence). DNA for the CDR3: TGTGCCACCAGCCGGAGCCAGGGGACGGGAGAAAAACTGTTTTTT. This encodes CATSRSQGTGEKLFF.

The chain couples TRBV6-5 to TRBJ2-3; TRBD2 might be the D (7 bases). This CDR3 has 16 residues. V gave up 2 bases and J gave up 3 bases, with 15 bases separating them. In germline, CDR1 is MNHEY, CDR2 SVGAGI. The CDR3 sequence is CASSYRGGAGTDTQYF. The CDR3 DNA is TGTGCCAGCAGTTACCGAGGGGGGGCCGGGACAGATACGCAGTATTTT.

This chain connects TRBV3-1 (or the pseudogene TRBV3-2) to TRBJ1-5; D not resolved. This CDR3 has 13 residues. Germline V lookup: CDR1 LGHDT, CDR2 YNNKEL (reference sequence). V lost 0 bases and J 10 bases, leaving 10 bases between the germline ends. The DNA of the CDR3 is TGTGCCAGCAGCCAAGATGCAGGAAGACCCCAGCATTTT. It specifies CASSQDAGRPQHF.

The V call is TRBV5-1, the J call TRBJ1-1; D may be TRBD1 (6 bases). CDR3 size: 15 residues. Between the trimmed V and J ends, which lost 0 bases and 2 bases, there was a span of 11 bases. CDR1 and CDR2 (germline): SGHRS, YFSETQ. The CDR3 reads CASSLVGTLNTEAFF. CDR3 DNA sequence: TGCGCCAGCAGCTTGGTCGGGACATTAAACACTGAAGCTTTCTTT.